This TCR beta chain was captured in a study of T cells in Graves' hyperthyroidism and ophthalmopathy. Only a few counts were recorded for this clonotype. V was clipped by 4 bases and J by 0 bases, with 12 bases between them. The CDR3 totals 15 residues. In germline, CDR1 is MGHRA, CDR2 YSYEKL. RNA transcripts provided the source from which TCR beta CDR3 regions were amplified. The HTBI primer set served for first-round RT-PCR of the TCR CDR3. TCRdb reprocessed the multiplex PCR reads with MiXCR, giving one entry per CDR3 protein. The repertoire holds around 370,000 distinct CDR3 sequences, with roughly 18% as singletons. Fresh peripheral blood, about 9.6 ml, yielded the PBMCs.

The receptor's source is a man aged 18 to 35 with Graves' ophthalmopathy. V usage is TRBV4-1 and J usage is TRBJ1-1; the D gene is possibly TRBD1 (5 bases). Sequencing input: blood. CDR3 sequence (DNA): TGCGCCAGCAGCCTCTACGAGACAGTGAACACTGAAGCTTTCTTT. Its protein is CASSLYETVNTEAFF.